The rows below give T cell receptor beta chains drawn from one sample of a study of blood T cell repertoires in COVID-19. TCRdb keeps only in-frame clones here, not all; method: immunoSEQ multiplex PCR. The table has about 120,000 clones, around 78% seen once. Material for sequencing was peripheral blood. Every receptor here comes from a man aged 70-80 years with acute or convalescent COVID-19. The CDR3 runs from the conserved cysteine through the conserved F or W. The D gene is left open where the match is weak. Clone size is shown for a subset of rows, as once, few, many or a class of expanded clone.

clone_size: .; j_call: TRBJ1-4; v_call: TRBV5-1; d_call: .; cdr3_nt: TGCGCCAGCAGCCTAGGACAGAGTAATGAAAAACTGTTTTTT; cdr3_aa: CASSLGQSNEKLFF
clone_size: .; j_call: TRBJ1-5; v_call: TRBV28; d_call: .; cdr3_nt: TGTGCCAGCAGTTCGGGGGGGGCAAATCAGCCCCAGCATTTT; cdr3_aa: CASSSGGANQPQHF
clone_size: .; j_call: TRBJ1-4; v_call: TRBV3-1/TRBV3-2; d_call: .; cdr3_nt: TGTGCCAGCAGCCAGCGGTCAGGGATTAATGAAAAACTGTTTTTT; cdr3_aa: CASSQRSGINEKLFF
clone_size: once; j_call: TRBJ1-2; v_call: TRBV11-2; d_call: TRBD1; cdr3_nt: TGTGCCAGCAGCTTGAGGGACAGGGCGTCTGGCTACACCTTC; cdr3_aa: CASSLRDRASGYTF
clone_size: .; j_call: TRBJ1-3; v_call: TRBV3-1/TRBV3-2; d_call: TRBD1; cdr3_nt: TGTGCCAGCAGCCCTAGGGACAGTTATTCTGGAAACACCATATATTTT; cdr3_aa: CASSPRDSYSGNTIYF
clone_size: .; j_call: TRBJ2-2; v_call: TRBV19; d_call: .; cdr3_nt: TGTGCCAGTAGTCCCTTGACAGTAACCGGGGAGCTGTTTTTT; cdr3_aa: CASSPLTVTGELFF
clone_size: .; j_call: TRBJ2-3; v_call: TRBV5-1; d_call: .; cdr3_nt: TGCGCCAGCAGCTTGGTAGAGTCCACAGATACGCAGTATTTT; cdr3_aa: CASSLVESTDTQYF
clone_size: few; j_call: TRBJ2-5; v_call: TRBV10-3; d_call: .; cdr3_nt: TGTGCCATCAGCGCGAGTGGCGGGGAGACCCAGTACTTC; cdr3_aa: CAISASGGETQYF
clone_size: .; j_call: TRBJ1-5; v_call: TRBV7-2; d_call: TRBD1; cdr3_nt: TGTGCCAGCAGCCCGTACTATCCGGGACAGGGGGCTCAGAATCAGCCCCAGCATTTT; cdr3_aa: CASSPYYPGQGAQNQPQHF
clone_size: .; j_call: TRBJ2-5; v_call: TRBV24-1; d_call: TRBD2; cdr3_nt: TGTGCCACCAGTGACGCGGGGGGTGGGGAGACCCAGTACTTC; cdr3_aa: CATSDAGGGETQYF
clone_size: .; j_call: TRBJ1-2; v_call: TRBV30; d_call: .; cdr3_nt: TGTGCCTGGAGTGGGGGAGGCGGTGGGTCCTATGGCTACACCTTC; cdr3_aa: CAWSGGGGGSYGYTF
clone_size: .; j_call: TRBJ1-1; v_call: TRBV5-1; d_call: TRBD1; cdr3_nt: TGCGCCAGCAGCCTTATACCGGGACAGGGGGCTGAAGCTTTCTTT; cdr3_aa: CASSLIPGQGAEAFF
clone_size: few; j_call: TRBJ1-2; v_call: TRBV6-5; d_call: .; cdr3_nt: TGTGCCACCAGAGAGAGGAACTATGGCTACACCTTC; cdr3_aa: CATRERNYGYTF
clone_size: .; j_call: TRBJ1-2; v_call: TRBV3-1/TRBV3-2; d_call: TRBD1; cdr3_nt: TGTGCCAGCAGCCTGTCGGACAGGGTGGGAGGAGGCTACACCTTC; cdr3_aa: CASSLSDRVGGGYTF
clone_size: .; j_call: TRBJ1-2; v_call: TRBV6-2/TRBV6-3; d_call: .; cdr3_nt: TGTGCCAGCAGCCCCCTCGAGGTTTCGAACTATGGCTACACCTTC; cdr3_aa: CASSPLEVSNYGYTF
clone_size: .; j_call: TRBJ2-7; v_call: TRBV12-3/TRBV12-4; d_call: .; cdr3_nt: TGTGCCAGCAGGAATACAGGGATCTACGAGCAGTACTTC; cdr3_aa: CASRNTGIYEQYF
clone_size: once; j_call: TRBJ1-2; v_call: TRBV5-4; d_call: TRBD1; cdr3_nt: TGTGCCAGCAGCGCTGACTCAACCGGGACAGGGGTACGAGGCTACACCTTC; cdr3_aa: CASSADSTGTGVRGYTF
clone_size: .; j_call: TRBJ2-3; v_call: TRBV2; d_call: TRBD1; cdr3_nt: TGTGCCAGCACCGTGACAGGGGCACGGGATACGCAGTATTTT; cdr3_aa: CASTVTGARDTQYF
clone_size: .; j_call: TRBJ1-2; v_call: TRBV7-2; d_call: TRBD1; cdr3_nt: TGTGCCAGCAGCTTAGTTCAGGGGGCCTATGGCTACACCTTC; cdr3_aa: CASSLVQGAYGYTF
clone_size: once; j_call: TRBJ1-5; v_call: TRBV19; d_call: .; cdr3_nt: TGTGCCAGTAGCAGGAGAGGGCAGCCCCAGCATTTT; cdr3_aa: CASSRRGQPQHF
clone_size: .; j_call: TRBJ2-7; v_call: TRBV5-6; d_call: .; cdr3_nt: TGTGCCAGCAGCTTGTTCGCGCAGGGGGGCTACGAGCAGTACTTC; cdr3_aa: CASSLFAQGGYEQYF
clone_size: once; j_call: TRBJ2-4; v_call: TRBV11-2; d_call: .; cdr3_nt: TGTGCCAGCAGCGCCCCGATTGGTCCCGGCAAAAACATTCAGTACTTC; cdr3_aa: CASSAPIGPGKNIQYF
clone_size: .; j_call: TRBJ1-1; v_call: TRBV6-5; d_call: .; cdr3_nt: TGTGCCAGCACCCCTGTAAGGGGATGGGGCACTGAAGCTTTCTTT; cdr3_aa: CASTPVRGWGTEAFF
clone_size: .; j_call: TRBJ1-4; v_call: TRBV14; d_call: TRBD1; cdr3_nt: TGTGCCAGCAGCCAAACCACAGGGGTAGTGGAAAAACTGTTTTTT; cdr3_aa: CASSQTTGVVEKLFF
clone_size: .; j_call: TRBJ1-2; v_call: TRBV11-3; d_call: .; cdr3_nt: TGTGCCAGCAGCTCCCCGGAACGCCAGGGATACTATGGCTACACCTTC; cdr3_aa: CASSSPERQGYYGYTF
clone_size: .; j_call: TRBJ1-2; v_call: TRBV3-1/TRBV3-2; d_call: .; cdr3_nt: TGTGCCAGCAGCCTCCGGTACGGTGGCTACACCTTC; cdr3_aa: CASSLRYGGYTF
clone_size: .; j_call: TRBJ2-3; v_call: TRBV7-6; d_call: TRBD2; cdr3_nt: TGTGCCAGCAGCTTAGGAGCTAGCGGGGGCACAGATACGCAGTATTTT; cdr3_aa: CASSLGASGGTDTQYF
clone_size: .; j_call: TRBJ1-2; v_call: TRBV3-1/TRBV3-2; d_call: TRBD1; cdr3_nt: TGTGCCAGCAGCCAAGAAGGACAAGCGGACAGGAGGGGCTACACCTTC; cdr3_aa: CASSQEGQADRRGYTF
clone_size: .; j_call: TRBJ1-4; v_call: TRBV19; d_call: .; cdr3_nt: TGTGCCAGTAGTATACAGGGGCCTAATGAAAAACTGTTTTTT; cdr3_aa: CASSIQGPNEKLFF